These 8 T cell receptor beta chains came from one sample sequenced in a study of blood T cell repertoires in COVID-19. Sequencing used immunoSEQ multiplex PCR; TCRdb keeps in-frame clones, though not all of them. Here the sample spans more than 80,000 clones, around 87% being singletons. Sequenced sample: peripheral blood. The origin of the receptors is a man aged 35 to 55 with acute or convalescent COVID-19.

The gene calls are TRBV6-5 and TRBJ1-1, with 8 bases matching TRBD1. CDR3 size: 16 residues. Trimming at V came to 4 bases and at J to 0 bases, leaving 7 bases not matched to a gene. Germline CDR1 is MNHEY and CDR2 is SVGAGI. This chain's CDR3 is CASSLDRGQLNTEAFF. CDR3 in DNA: TGTGCCAGCAGTTTAGACAGGGGCCAATTGAACACTGAAGCTTTCTTT.

The J gene is TRBJ2-1, the V gene TRBV5-4, with D possibly being TRBD2 (6 bases). Between the trimmed V and J ends, which lost 1 base and 4 bases, there was a span of 12 bases. Looked up from germline, CDR1 is SGHNT and CDR2 is YYREEE (reference sequence). The CDR3 spans 15 residues. Written as DNA, the CDR3 is TGTGCCAGCAGCTTGAACGTCGGGGGATACAATGAGCAGTTCTTC. Translated: CASSLNVGGYNEQFF.

The rearrangement joins TRBV29-1 to TRBJ1-1, with D possibly being TRBD1 (6 bases). The germline CDR1 and CDR2 sequences are SQVTM and ANQGSEA. This CDR3 is 15 amino acids long. V dropped 2 bases and J dropped 6 bases, with 19 bases sitting between them. CDR3 loop: CSVEKGVLNFAEAFF. CDR3 DNA sequence: TGCAGCGTTGAAAAGGGGGTACTAAATTTCGCTGAAGCTTTCTTT.

The chain links TRBV7-2 to TRBJ1-5; possibly TRBD1 for D (5 bases). The CDR3 is made up of 14 amino acids. Germline V CDR1 and CDR2: SGHTA, FQGNSA. Trimming left V 1 base short and J 7 bases short, with 11 bases between. The CDR3 region is CASSLVGRRQPQHF. The DNA of the CDR3 is TGTGCCAGCAGCTTAGTGGGGCGTCGGCAGCCCCAGCATTTT.

The chain combines TRBV30 with TRBJ2-1, with TRBD1 matching 12 bases. Germline-derived CDR1 and CDR2 are GTSNPN and SVGIG (reference sequence). The trim removed 7 bases at V and 8 bases at J, leaving 9 bases unmatched. The CDR3 sequence is 14 residues long. Written as DNA, the CDR3 is TGTGCCTCGAATGCCGGGACAGGGGGCGATGAGCAGTTCTTC. Translated: CASNAGTGGDEQFF.

The chain is built from TRBV6-6 and TRBJ1-3; 9 nucleotides agree with TRBD1. V shed 2 bases, J shed 1 base, and the junction held 3 bases outside the gene matches. This CDR3 is 16 amino acids long. Germline CDR1 reads MNHNY; CDR2 reads SVGAGI (reference sequence). In DNA, the CDR3 is TGTGCCAGCAGTTACGGGACAGGGCGGTCTGGAAACACCATATATTTT. Its protein product is CASSYGTGRSGNTIYF.

The CDR3 coding sequence is TGTGCCAGTAGTTTTACCGGGACAGTCGGAAACACCATATATTTT. Translation gives CASSFTGTVGNTIYF. This chain links TRBV19 with TRBJ1-3; 7 bases are a match to TRBD1. The CDR3 runs to 15 residues. CDR1 is LNHDA and CDR2 is SQIVND in the germline V gene (reference sequence). Trimming cost V 5 bases and J 4 bases; bases outside gene matches: 8.

This clone was seen only once. The rearrangement joins TRBV6-6 to TRBJ1-3; no clear D gene. From germline, CDR1 is MNHNY and CDR2 SVGAGI (reference sequence). The CDR3 loop spans 14 amino acids. Trimming took off 5 bases at V and 0 bases at J, with 8 bases between the two ends. For the CDR3, the DNA is TGTGCCAGCAGTCCCCTCGGCTCTGGAAACACCATATATTTT. This gives the protein CASSPLGSGNTIYF.